This TCR beta chain was documented in a study of Graves' ophthalmopathy and Graves' hyperthyroidism. Points from the study as a whole: Ophthalmopathy could be told apart from stable hyperthyroidism by a 13-signature model (approximately 91% sensitivity, about 81% specificity).

CDR1 and CDR2 (germline): ENHRY, SYGVKD. This CDR3 has 14 residues. The V end lost 5 bases, the J end lost 1 base, and 11 bases lay between the germline ends. Excluded: other autoimmune disease, uncontrolled infection, pregnancy or lactation. Diagnostic conclusions were grounded in clinical symptoms, serum thyroxine, TRAb, thyroid ultrasound and orbital computed tomography. RNA transcripts yielded amplified TCR beta CDR3 regions. Amplification began with first-round RT-PCR using HTBI primers, then second-round multiplex PCR was performed. Via MiXCR, TCRdb re-called the multiplex PCR reads, giving one row per CDR3 protein. The sample yields about 1.2 million distinct CDR3 sequences, about 40% seen once. This clonotype was seen ten or more times. No antigen is known for it.

The chain has TRBV10-3 and TRBJ1-1; possibly TRBD1 for D (5 bases). Sequences were obtained from peripheral blood or thyroid tissue (not recorded which). This clonotype was sampled from an adult man with Graves' hyperthyroidism. CDR3 sequence (DNA): TGTGCCATCAGTCGCGGGGGGGGGAACACTGAAGCTTTCTTT. Residues: CAISRGGGNTEAFF.